This TCR beta chain was obtained from a study of blood T cell repertoires in COVID-19. Produced via immunoSEQ multiplex PCR; TCRdb's table is partial and in-frame only. The profile shows approximately 530,000 clones, around 90% of them singletons. V was cut by 5 bases and J by 0 bases, with 15 bases left in between. Germline values: CDR1 SQVTM, CDR2 ANQGSEA. The CDR3 totals 15 residues. The V call is TRBV29-1, the J call TRBJ2-3; D might be TRBD2 (6 bases). The receptor's source is a woman aged 45 to 65 with COVID-19, enrolled during active disease. The sequenced material came from peripheral blood. DNA for the CDR3: TGCAGCGTTCTTCCCCCGGGACTGAGCACAGATACGCAGTATTTT. Translating it yields CSVLPPGLSTDTQYF.